This T cell receptor (beta chain) was identified in a study of T cell repertoires in cytomegalovirus infection. The wider study: Through public TCR beta signatures, both CMV infection and matching HLA type were indicated.

Via MiXCR, TCRdb re-called the reads, giving one row per CDR3 protein. Of more than 85,000 distinct CDR3 sequences listed, 16% are singletons. The receptor was isolated from a human donor in good health (CMV status not recorded). Some clones in this sample may be carry-over from other donors' samples. The sequenced sample was PBMCs.

The CDR3 sequence: CASSSYSGAEAFF. CDR3 DNA: TGCGCCAGCAGCTCCTATTCGGGGGCTGAAGCTTTCTTT. This chain links TRBV5-1 with TRBJ1-1, with a possible D match to TRBD1 (5 bases). The CDR3 is 13 residues long. Germline lookup yields CDR1 SGHRS and CDR2 YFSETQ. Trimming shortened V by 3 bases and J by 6 bases, and 12 bases separated the two germline ends.